This entry lists 27 T cell receptor beta chains sequenced from one sample in a study of cytomegalovirus exposure and HLA in healthy donors. PCR involved 60 Vbeta and 13 Jbeta primers. Profiled with immunoSEQ multiplex PCR; TCRdb holds only in-frame clones, not every one. The table includes roughly 140,000 clones, 78% detected once. Sequencing used PBMCs. Source of these receptors: a middle-aged man in good health and CMV-seropositive.

The chain combines TRBV6-1 with TRBJ2-1, with D possibly matching TRBD2 (5 bases). The CDR3 contains 15 residues. Trimming cost V 6 bases and J 0 bases, with 12 bases left between them. Germline CDR1 MNHNS, CDR2 SASEGT. CDR3 sequence reads: CASRYEGNSYNEQFF. DNA for the CDR3: TGTGCCAGCAGATACGAGGGAAACTCCTACAATGAGCAGTTCTTC.

This clone was observed a few times. This chain joins TRBV30 and TRBJ2-7; no firm D call. CDR1 is GTSNPN and CDR2 is SVGIG in the germline V gene (reference sequence). Trimming shortened V by 0 bases and J by 0 bases, and 9 bases separated the two germline ends. This CDR3 spans 14 amino acids. CDR3 region: CAWSVGVSSYEQYF. The CDR3 bases are TGTGCCTGGAGTGTAGGAGTAAGCTCCTACGAGCAGTACTTC.

This clone was detected a few times. V gene TRBV6-5 combines with J gene TRBJ2-5, with 11 bases that match TRBD2. V was clipped by 6 bases and J by 5 bases; unmatched bases: 8. The germline gives CDR1 MNHEY, CDR2 SVGAGI. The CDR3 contains 15 residues. The CDR3 region is CASRLSGRASETQYF. CDR3 nucleotides: TGTGCCAGCAGACTTAGCGGGAGGGCCTCGGAGACCCAGTACTTC.

V is TRBV7-2 and J is TRBJ2-7; 7 bases agree with TRBD2. V lost 5 bases and J lost 3; bases outside the gene matches: 10. The V gene's germline CDR1 is SGHTA and CDR2 FQGNSA. The CDR3 contains 15 residues. The CDR3 nucleotides are TGTGCCAGCAGCGAAACCCCTAGCGGACTCTACGAGCAGTACTTC. Its translation: CASSETPSGLYEQYF.

The CDR3 here is CASSWTGSTDTQYF. Here the CDR3 DNA reads TGTGCCAGCAGCTGGACGGGGAGCACAGATACGCAGTATTTT. V and J are TRBV7-2 and TRBJ2-3; D may be TRBD2 (5 bases). The CDR3 runs 14 residues. Trimming cost V 4 bases and J 0 bases, with 8 bases left between them. Germline V lookup: CDR1 SGHTA, CDR2 FQGNSA.

This clone appeared once. V is TRBV7-9 and J is TRBJ2-1, with D unclear. Between the trimmed V and J ends, which lost 0 bases and 4 bases, there was a span of 10 bases. The germline V gene encodes CDR1 SEHNR and CDR2 FQNEAQ (reference sequence). This CDR3 contains 15 residues. The CDR3 here is CASSLAPTTYNEQFF. The CDR3 region has the DNA TGTGCCAGCAGCTTAGCCCCAACGACTTACAATGAGCAGTTCTTC.

The CDR3 reads CASSLGVGVETQYF. Written as DNA, the CDR3 is TGTGCCAGCAGCTTGGGGGTAGGGGTAGAGACCCAGTACTTC. The rearrangement links TRBV5-4 to TRBJ2-5; possibly TRBD1 for D (5 bases). V was trimmed by 0 bases and J by 4 bases, leaving 10 bases between them. The CDR3 consists of 14 residues. CDR1 is SGHNT and CDR2 is YYREEE in the germline V gene (reference sequence). Using reference TRBV5-4 and TRBJ2-5 for the parts outside the CDR3, the full variable domain is ETGVTQSPTHLIKTRGQQVTLRCSSQSGHNTVSWYQQALGQGPQFIFQYYREEENGRGNFPPRFSGLQFPNYSSELNVNALELDDSALYLCASSLGVGVETQYFGPGTRLLVL.

The genes are TRBV7-9 and TRBJ1-1, with D tentatively TRBD1 (6 bases). This CDR3 has 16 residues. Trimming took off 4 bases at V and 8 bases at J, with 23 bases between the two ends. CDR1 is SEHNR and CDR2 is FQNEAQ in the germline V gene (reference sequence). In DNA form, the CDR3 reads TGTGCCAGCAGCTCCCGAACAGGGTTTTGGTTTATAGAAGCTTTCTTT. Translating it yields CASSSRTGFWFIEAFF. Supplemented by reference TRBV7-9 and TRBJ1-1, the full variable domain reads DTGVSQNPRHKITKRGQNVTFRCDPISEHNRLYWYRQTLGQGPEFLTYFQNEAQLEKSRLLSDRFSAERPKGSFSTLEIQRTEQGDSAMYLCASSSRTGFWFIEAFFGQGTRLTVV.

As for this clone: At one end the junction does not follow the germline gene, possibly because of a read error. V and J are TRBV5-4 and TRBJ1-2, with D hard to call. There are 15 residues in the CDR3. Germline V gives CDR1 SGHNT, CDR2 YYREEE (reference sequence). The chain's CDR3 is CASSIHFTGYYGYTF. The CDR3 DNA reads as TGTGCCAGCAGCATCCATTTTACCGGGTACTACGGCTACACCTTC.

The chain links TRBV7-9 to TRBJ2-1; TRBD1 matches 8 bases. Germline-derived CDR1 and CDR2 are SEHNR and FQNEAQ (reference sequence). CDR3 length: 15 residues. V lost 8 bases to trimming and J lost 4 bases; unmatched junction nucleotides: 10. The CDR3 DNA reads TGTGCCAGCTCCGAACAGGGGGGAGAGTACAATGAGCAGTTCTTC. It translates to CASSEQGGEYNEQFF.

This chain links TRBV9 with TRBJ1-2, with 9 nucleotides matching TRBD1. This CDR3 has 18 residues. CDR1 SGDLS and CDR2 YYNGEE come from the germline V gene. The J segment lost 2 bases and the V segment lost 0 bases, leaving 11 bases of the junction unmatched. CDR3 coding DNA: TGTGCCAGCAGCGTAGTCCCGGGACAGGGCTCGATGAACTATGGCTACACCTTC. This encodes CASSVVPGQGSMNYGYTF.

The V and J genes are TRBV2 and TRBJ2-1; 8 bases are a match to TRBD2. Germline V lookup: CDR1 SNHLY, CDR2 FYNNEI. The CDR3 extends over 18 amino acids. J gave up 7 bases and V 1 base, and 15 bases lay outside the gene matches. The CDR3 DNA is TGTGCCAGCAGTGAAGTAGGAGTAGCGGGAATATCCATGAATGAGCAGTTCTTC. Translated, it gives CASSEVGVAGISMNEQFF.

This chain connects TRBV6-5 to TRBJ2-7; TRBD1 agrees at 7 bases. The germline gives CDR1 MNHEY, CDR2 SVGAGI. This CDR3 spans 12 amino acids. With V trimmed by 8 bases and J by 0 bases, 1 base remained unmatched. CDR3 region: CASGTDSYEQYF. CDR3 nucleotides: TGTGCCAGCGGGACAGACTCCTACGAGCAGTACTTC.

This clone was seen only once. V and J are TRBV27 and TRBJ2-5; 11 bases map to TRBD2. The J call may be in error: the DNA end matches TRBJ2-7 better. This CDR3 contains 16 residues. Germline V lookup: CDR1 MNHEY, CDR2 SMNVEV (reference sequence). This CDR3 reads CASSFYLAGGFYEQYF. CDR3 nucleotides: TGTGCCAGCAGTTTTTACTTAGCGGGAGGGTTCTACGAGCAGTACTTC.

The chain combines TRBV13 with TRBJ2-7, with D hard to call. V lost 1 base and J lost 3, with 7 bases in between. Germline loops: CDR1 PRHDT, CDR2 FYEKMQ (reference sequence). This CDR3 contains 13 residues. CDR3 protein: CASSLEEDYEQYF. CDR3 DNA sequence: TGTGCCAGCAGCTTAGAAGAGGACTACGAGCAGTACTTC.

The rearrangement joins TRBV9 to TRBJ2-3, with TRBD2 matching 7 bases. The V gene end was trimmed by 2 bases and the J gene end by 4 bases; junction bases not matched to a gene: 4. Germline CDR1 and CDR2: SGDLS and YYNGEE. The CDR3 is made up of 14 amino acids. The chain's CDR3 is CASSVERGPDTQYF. CDR3 DNA: TGTGCCAGCAGCGTGGAGCGGGGCCCAGATACGCAGTATTTT.

The rearrangement uses TRBV6-5 and TRBJ1-2, with TRBD1 as a possible D gene (5 bases). This CDR3 is built from 14 residues. Germline CDR1 reads MNHEY; CDR2 reads SVGAGI. V was cut by 0 bases and J by 2 bases, with 7 bases left in between. CDR3 nucleotides: TGTGCCAGCAGTTACTCTAGGGGAAACTATGGCTACACCTTC. Translation: CASSYSRGNYGYTF.

This clone was observed a single time. The chain recombines TRBV28 with TRBJ1-1, with 7 bases identical to TRBD1. Losses at the gene ends were 5 bases for V and 2 bases for J; bases not matched to a gene: 8. Germline CDR1 reads MDHEN; CDR2 reads SYDVKM. The CDR3 has 15 amino acids. The CDR3 DNA reads as TGTGCCAGCAGTCTCCCTGGGACAGCCAACACTGAAGCTTTCTTT. Translation gives CASSLPGTANTEAFF.

The rearrangement links TRBV10-1 to TRBJ2-1, with D possibly matching TRBD2 (5 bases). CDR1 and CDR2 (germline): WNHNN, SYGVQD (reference sequence). This CDR3 has 14 amino acids. Trimming took 3 bases from V and 1 from J, leaving 7 bases between them. In DNA, the CDR3 is TGCGCCAGCAGTGATGGAGGATCCTACAATGAGCAGTTCTTC. Its translation is CASSDGGSYNEQFF.

V usage is TRBV2 and J usage is TRBJ2-5; TRBD1 matches at 7 bases. V trimming: 10 bases; J trimming: 5 bases; junction bases outside the gene matches: 4. The V gene's germline CDR1 is SNHLY and CDR2 FYNNEI. The CDR3 has 11 amino acids. CDR3 coding DNA: TGTGCCATCCAGGGGGTGGAGACCCAGTACTTC. Its translation: CAIQGVETQYF. Complete variable domain (other parts from reference TRBV2 and TRBJ2-5): EPEVTQTPSHQVTQMGQEVILRCVPISNHLYFYWYRQILGQKVEFLVSFYNNEISEKSEIFDDQFSVERPDGSNFTLKIRSTKLEDSAMYFCAIQGVETQYFGPGTRLLVL.

The chain combines TRBV7-3 with TRBJ1-1; the D is unclear. The CDR3 totals 15 residues. The ends were cut back, 2 bases at V and 0 bases at J, with 10 bases in the middle. Germline CDR1 is SGHTA and CDR2 is FQGTGA. DNA of the CDR3: TGTGCCAGCAGCTTATCGGCGGCAATGAACACTGAAGCTTTCTTT. This sequence encodes CASSLSAAMNTEAFF.

V gene TRBV7-3 combines with J gene TRBJ1-2; 10 positions agree with TRBD1. The CDR3 is 15 amino acids. The V gene end was trimmed by 4 bases and the J gene end by 7 bases; junction bases not matched to a gene: 9. CDR1 is SGHTA and CDR2 is FQGTGA in the germline V gene. CDR3 sequence reads: CASSSTGTGASGYTF. DNA of the CDR3: TGTGCCAGCAGCTCCACCGGGACAGGGGCATCTGGCTACACCTTC.

The CDR3 loop reads CASSLEGSGLAGQETQYF. The CDR3 DNA sequence: TGCGCCAGCAGCTTGGAAGGGTCGGGACTAGCGGGCCAAGAGACCCAGTACTTC. The gene calls are TRBV5-1 and TRBJ2-5; 12 nucleotides line up with TRBD2. Germline CDR1 and CDR2: SGHRS and YFSETQ. This CDR3 has 18 amino acids. Trimming took 0 bases from V and 1 from J; bases not matched to a gene: 7.

This chain connects TRBV29-1 to TRBJ1-3; a possible D gene is TRBD1 (5 bases). This CDR3 is built from 11 residues. Germline CDR1 is SQVTM and CDR2 is ANQGSEA. The CDR3 DNA is TGCGGCACACACAGGGGAAACACCATATATTTT. It encodes CGTHRGNTIYF.

The CDR3 spells CASSQEPPGGYTEAFF. As DNA, the CDR3 is TGCGCCAGCAGCCAAGAGCCGCCGGGGGGGTACACTGAAGCTTTCTTT. The gene calls are TRBV4-1 and TRBJ1-1, with a possible D match to TRBD1 (5 bases). CDR1 is MGHRA, CDR2 YSYEKL, per germline. This CDR3 comprises 16 residues. Trimming took 0 bases from V and 3 from J, leaving 14 bases between them.

The chain uses TRBV19 and TRBJ1-1, with D possibly being TRBD1 (5 bases). The CDR3 is made up of 13 amino acids. V dropped 6 bases and J dropped 6 bases, with 14 bases sitting between them. Per germline, CDR1 LNHDA and CDR2 SQIVND (reference sequence). The CDR3 is CASRLGRGAEAFF. The CDR3 region has the DNA TGTGCCAGTAGGCTCGGAAGGGGTGCTGAAGCTTTCTTT. The full variable domain, completed using reference TRBV19 and TRBJ1-1, is DGGITQSPKYLFRKEGQNVTLSCEQNLNHDAMYWYRQDPGQGLRLIYYSQIVNDFQKGDIAEGYSVSREKKESFPLTVTSAQKNPTAFYLCASRLGRGAEAFFGQGTRLTVV.

The chain uses TRBV7-4 and TRBJ2-5; TRBD2 matches 8 bases. The germline V gene has CDR1 SGHVT and CDR2 SQSDAQ. The CDR3 covers 14 residues. J was trimmed by 2 bases and V by 5 bases; bases with no gene match: 4. CDR3 sequence reads: CASSREGGQETQYF. The CDR3 region has the DNA TGTGCCAGCAGCCGGGAGGGAGGGCAAGAGACCCAGTACTTC.